The sequence of this T cell receptor beta chain was determined in a study of graft-versus-host responses after intestinal transplantation. Looking at the study overall: Recipients obtained multivisceral, liver-intestinal, or isolated intestinal transplants. The study gave all recipients anti-thymocyte globulin induction, then tacrolimus and steroids for roughly 3 years.

To note about this clone: Its antigen is not identified.

Germline loops: CDR1 MGHRA, CDR2 YSYEKL. This CDR3 contains 13 residues. V lost 0 bases, J lost 7 bases, and 9 bases lay in between. Whole-study findings and limits: GvH clonotypes were identified within recipient marrow, with a subset emerging first in ileum or blood. Early declines in HvG clones that occurred post-transplant were associated with peak circulating GvH clone levels.

Assay: immunoSEQ multiplex PCR; the TCRdb copy retains only in-frame clones and omits some. Among about 98,000 clones listed, 80% to 85% were seen once. The rearrangement links TRBV4-1 to TRBJ1-2; D is uncertain. The sequence derives from a human donor who received an intestinal transplant. The specimen was unstimulated CD8+ T cells sorted from spleen or lymph node cells, collected before intestinal transplant. This CDR3 is CASSQEGSAGYTF. The CDR3 DNA follows: TGCGCCAGCAGCCAAGAGGGAAGCGCTGGCTACACCTTC.